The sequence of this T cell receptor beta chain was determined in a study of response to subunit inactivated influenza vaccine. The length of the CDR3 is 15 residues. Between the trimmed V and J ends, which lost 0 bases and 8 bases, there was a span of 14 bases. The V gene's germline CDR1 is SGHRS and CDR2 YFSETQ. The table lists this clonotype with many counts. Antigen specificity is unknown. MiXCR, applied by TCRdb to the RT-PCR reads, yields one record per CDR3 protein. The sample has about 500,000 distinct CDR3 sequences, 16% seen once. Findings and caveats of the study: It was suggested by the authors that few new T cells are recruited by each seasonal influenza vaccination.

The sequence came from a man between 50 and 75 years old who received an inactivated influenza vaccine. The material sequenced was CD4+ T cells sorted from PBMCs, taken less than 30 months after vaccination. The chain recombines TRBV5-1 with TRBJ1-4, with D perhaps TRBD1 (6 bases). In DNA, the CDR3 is TGCGCCAGCAGCTTGGAGGGGGGGGCTTTCGAAAAACTGTTTTTT. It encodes CASSLEGGAFEKLFF.